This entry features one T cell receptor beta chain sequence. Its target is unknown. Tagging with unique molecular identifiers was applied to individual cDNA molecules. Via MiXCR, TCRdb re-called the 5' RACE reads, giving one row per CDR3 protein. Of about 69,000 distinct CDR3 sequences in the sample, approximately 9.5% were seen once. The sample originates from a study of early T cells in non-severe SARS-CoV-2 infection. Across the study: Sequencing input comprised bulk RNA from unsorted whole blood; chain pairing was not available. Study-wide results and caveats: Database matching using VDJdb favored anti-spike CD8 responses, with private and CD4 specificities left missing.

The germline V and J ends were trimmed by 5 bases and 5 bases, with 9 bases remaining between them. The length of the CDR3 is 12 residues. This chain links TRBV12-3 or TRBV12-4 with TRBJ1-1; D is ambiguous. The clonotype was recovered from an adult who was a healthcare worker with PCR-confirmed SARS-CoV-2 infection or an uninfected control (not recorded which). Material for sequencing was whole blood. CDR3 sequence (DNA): TGTGCCAGCAGTCCTGCGAAAACTGAAGCTTTCTTT. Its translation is CASSPAKTEAFF.